This TCR beta chain was sequenced in a study of shared clonotypes between healthy human individuals. It was CD45RO-negative cells, positively selected for CCR7, that made up naive CD8 cells, with terminally differentiated effector memory CD45RA+ cells excluded. Assay: immunoSEQ multiplex PCR; the TCRdb copy retains only in-frame clones and omits some. The sample consists of roughly 1,800,000 clones, approximately 94% of them appearing once. The CDR3 runs 18 residues. Trimming pared 2 bases from V and 6 bases from J, leaving 25 bases between. Germline CDR1 SEHNR, CDR2 FQNEAQ (reference sequence). The sample consisted of naive CD8+ T cells sorted from blood. This chain uses TRBV7-9 with TRBJ1-2; D is ambiguous. The sequence derives from a man between 18 and 29 years old in good health. Here the CDR3 DNA reads TGTGCCAGCAGCTTACCCCGGTCCGAGGGATGGACTTGGGATGGCTACACCTTC. This sequence encodes CASSLPRSEGWTWDGYTF.